The 25 T cell receptor beta chains below were found in one sample sequenced in a study of B cell selection in AIRE deficiency. Conventional CD4 T cells were sorted as CD4+CD127+ cells. Sequenced by immunoSEQ multiplex PCR; TCRdb stores in-frame clones only, minus some. The sample carries 20,000 to 25,000 clones, about 97% recorded once. The sample comprised conventional CD4+ T cells sorted from PBMCs. Every receptor here comes from a human donor with AIRE deficiency.

This chain uses TRBV5-5 with TRBJ2-2, with TRBD2 matching 7 bases. The V gene's germline CDR1 is SGHKS and CDR2 YYEKEE (reference sequence). J gave up 3 bases and V 4 bases, and 9 bases lay outside the gene matches. CDR3 length: 16 amino acids. The CDR3 loop reads CASSTTGTIYTGELFF. The CDR3 DNA follows: TGTGCCAGCAGCACCACCGGGACTATATACACCGGGGAGCTGTTTTTT.

The chain uses TRBV4-1 and TRBJ1-2; D unclear. V lost 0 bases to trimming and J lost 4 bases, with 12 bases between them. The CDR3 sequence is 15 residues long. CDR1 and CDR2 (germline): MGHRA, YSYEKL. CDR3 nucleotides: TGCGCCAGCAGCCAAGAACCACGGAATCTCTATGGCTACACCTTC. The encoded protein is CASSQEPRNLYGYTF.

The J gene is TRBJ2-3, the V gene TRBV7-6, with 9 nucleotides matching TRBD2. Germline CDR1 SGHVS, CDR2 FNYEAQ. The J segment lost 10 bases and the V segment lost 1 base, leaving 21 bases of the junction unmatched. This CDR3 spans 19 amino acids. The CDR3 DNA reads as TGTGCCAGCAGCTTAGTTCTTCCAGGGTCTAGCGGGAAGGAGGTTTCGCAGTATTTT. Translation gives CASSLVLPGSSGKEVSQYF.

Here the CDR3 DNA reads TGTGCCTGGAGTGCATACCTCGTCCGACTAGCGGGGGGCACAGATACGCAGTATTTT. This sequence encodes CAWSAYLVRLAGGTDTQYF. The chain carries TRBV30 and TRBJ2-3, with TRBD2 matching 12 bases. Germline V CDR1 and CDR2: GTSNPN, SVGIG (reference sequence). The CDR3 has 19 amino acids. The V segment lost 1 base and the J segment 1 base; nucleotides outside the gene matches: 12. Drawing the rest from reference TRBV30 and TRBJ2-3, the complete variable domain is SQTIHQWPATLVQPVGSPLSLECTVEGTSNPNLYWYRQAAGRGLQLLFYSVGIGQISSEVPQNLSASRPQDRQFILSSKKLLLSDSGFYLCAWSAYLVRLAGGTDTQYFGPGTRLTVL.

The rearrangement uses TRBV25-1 and TRBJ2-5; D is ambiguous. There are 14 residues in the CDR3. The V gene's germline CDR1 is MGHDK and CDR2 SYGVNS. Trimming cost V 3 bases and J 2 bases, with 10 bases left between them. CDR3 protein: CASSDSRNQETQYF. CDR3 DNA: TGTGCCAGCAGTGATTCACGGAATCAAGAGACCCAGTACTTC.

This chain connects TRBV19 to TRBJ1-3; no reliable D call. Germline V CDR1 and CDR2: LNHDA, SQIVND (reference sequence). With 11 bases removed from V and 0 bases from J, the gap between germline ends came to 11 bases. This CDR3 spans 13 amino acids. The CDR3 coding sequence is TGTGCCGAGAAGGAGATCTCTGGAAACACCATATATTTT. This encodes CAEKEISGNTIYF.

CDR3 sequence: CASSELAGTLYF. CDR3 coding DNA: TGTGCCAGCAGTGAATTAGCCGGGACACTCTACTTC. The V call is TRBV2, the J call TRBJ2-7, with a weak D call TRBD1 (6 bases). This CDR3 contains 12 residues. Trimming shortened V by 2 bases and J by 13 bases, and 15 bases separated the two germline ends. Germline CDR1 is SNHLY and CDR2 is FYNNEI.

Concerning this clone: Relative to the germline gene, one junction end is altered; a read error may explain this. This chain joins TRBV7-2 and TRBJ2-5, with D maybe TRBD1 (8 bases). Germline V gives CDR1 SGHTA, CDR2 FQGNSA. This CDR3 spans 15 amino acids. The CDR3 here is CASNLQGGVQETQYF. CDR3 DNA sequence: TGTGCCAGCAACTTACAGGGGGGGGTCCAAGAGACCCAGTACTTC.

The CDR3 here is CASSYSGNGGYTF. CDR3 DNA: TGTGCCAGCAGTTACTCGGGGAATGGTGGCTACACCTTC. This sequence joins TRBV6-6 and TRBJ1-2; no clear D. Trimming shortened V by 0 bases and J by 7 bases, and 9 bases separated the two germline ends. Germline V CDR1 and CDR2: MNHNY, SVGAGI (reference sequence). The CDR3 has 13 amino acids.

The chain joins TRBV11-3 to TRBJ2-3, with D hard to call. Trimming left V 3 bases short and J 7 bases short, with 11 bases between. Germline V gene sequence: CDR1 SGHNT, CDR2 YENEEA. The CDR3 loop spans 13 amino acids. The chain's CDR3 is CASSLEAENTQYF. As DNA, the CDR3 is TGTGCCAGCAGCTTGGAAGCAGAGAATACGCAGTATTTT.

V and J are TRBV19 and TRBJ1-5; 7 bases are a match to TRBD1. Germline CDR1 reads LNHDA; CDR2 reads SQIVND (reference sequence). The CDR3 runs to 15 residues. V was pared by 4 bases and J by 5 bases, with 8 bases of the junction left unmatched. CDR3 DNA: TGTGCCAGTAGTACGGGTGGCAGGGGGTATCAGCCCCAGCATTTT. It encodes CASSTGGRGYQPQHF.

The chain carries TRBV7-2 and TRBJ1-6; no clear D gene. Germline V gene lookup returns CDR1 SGHTA and CDR2 FQGNSA. The CDR3 contains 15 residues. Trimming removed 1 base at V and 13 bases at J, with 17 bases between. The CDR3 sequence: CASSLVGHSQSPLHF. In DNA, the CDR3 is TGTGCCAGCAGCTTAGTAGGTCACTCCCAATCGCCCCTCCACTTT.

A single count supports this clone. This chain links TRBV18 with TRBJ1-2, with a weak D call TRBD1 (5 bases). Germline values: CDR1 KGHSH, CDR2 LQKENI. V was shortened by 4 bases and J by 8 bases, with 14 bases between the two germline ends. The CDR3 sequence is 13 residues long. The CDR3 sequence: CASSRAHWGGYTF. The DNA for the CDR3 is TGTGCCAGCTCACGGGCACACTGGGGCGGCTACACCTTC.

The rearrangement joins TRBV6-5 to TRBJ1-1; 8 bases map to TRBD1. The CDR3 spans 14 residues. The V and J ends lost 6 bases and 1 base, in that order; junction bases with no gene match: 4. CDR1 is MNHEY, CDR2 SVGAGI, per germline. The CDR3 DNA sequence: TGTGCCAGCAGACAGGGGGGACGGAACACTGAAGCTTTCTTT. This gives the protein CASRQGGRNTEAFF.

The V call is TRBV28, the J call TRBJ2-7; D possibly corresponds to TRBD2 (5 bases). Germline loops: CDR1 MDHEN, CDR2 SYDVKM. The V and J ends lost 1 base and 3 bases respectively, with 13 bases between them. This CDR3 spans 15 amino acids. DNA for the CDR3: TGTGCCAGCAGTTTATCTCCTAGCAGAGTCTACGAGCAGTACTTC. It yields the protein CASSLSPSRVYEQYF.

CDR3 protein: CASSRQTSGGRYEQYF. The CDR3 DNA is TGTGCCAGCAGCCGCCAAACTAGCGGGGGACGCTACGAGCAGTACTTC. The chain couples TRBV7-2 to TRBJ2-7; TRBD2 agrees at 11 bases. Germline CDR1 SGHTA, CDR2 FQGNSA. The CDR3 length is 16 residues. J was trimmed by 3 bases and V by 5 bases; bases with no gene match: 9. Based on the CDR3 plus reference TRBV7-2 and TRBJ2-7, the full variable domain is GAGVSQSPSNKVTEKGKDVELRCDPISGHTALYWYRQSLGQGLEFLIYFQGNSAPDKSGLPSDRFSAERTGGSVSTLTIQRTQQEDSAVYLCASSRQTSGGRYEQYFGPGTRLTVT.

The genes are TRBV4-3 and TRBJ2-3; no definite D call. Germline V gene lookup returns CDR1 LGHNA and CDR2 YSLEER. Trimming cost V 8 bases and J 6 bases, with 15 bases left between them. The CDR3 loop spans 13 amino acids. The CDR3, as DNA: TGCGCCAGCGGCAAAGCCCCGAGGGATACGCAGTATTTT. Protein: CASGKAPRDTQYF.

The gene calls are TRBV4-3 and TRBJ1-1; D gene ambiguous. Germline V lookup: CDR1 LGHNA, CDR2 YSLEER. Trimming removed 1 base at V and 4 bases at J, with 7 bases between. The CDR3 extends over 13 amino acids. CDR3 nucleotide sequence: TGCGCCAGCAGCCAAGTAAAGGGCACTGAAGCTTTCTTT. It is translated as CASSQVKGTEAFF.

The chain recombines TRBV7-3 with TRBJ2-7; 7 nucleotides agree with TRBD2. The CDR3 runs 16 residues. V lost 4 bases and J lost 3; bases outside the gene matches: 12. The germline gives CDR1 SGHTA, CDR2 FQGTGA. Written as DNA, the CDR3 is TGTGCCAGCAGCTACCTCCGGGGGGACTACCACTACGAGCAGTACTTC. Translated: CASSYLRGDYHYEQYF. Combining the CDR3 with reference TRBV7-3 and TRBJ2-7 gives the whole variable domain GAGVSQTPSNKVTEKGKYVELRCDPISGHTALYWYRQSLGQGPEFLIYFQGTGAADDSGLPNDRFFAVRPEGSVSTLKIQRTERGDSAVYLCASSYLRGDYHYEQYFGPGTRLTVT.

About this clone itself: Mismatch with germline at one junction end may stem from a read error. The gene calls are TRBV7-7 and TRBJ2-3, with D possibly being TRBD2 (7 bases). This CDR3 is 15 amino acids long. Germline-derived CDR1 and CDR2 are SSHAT and FNYEAQ (reference sequence). The CDR3 is CASSLGGGVTDTQYF. In nucleotides, the CDR3 is TGTGCTAGCAGCTTAGGGGGGGGCGTCACAGATACGCAGTATTTT. Combining the CDR3 with reference TRBV7-7 and TRBJ2-3 gives the whole variable domain GAGVSQSPRYKVTKRGQDVTLRCDPISSHATLYWYQQALGQGPEFLTYFNYEAQPDKSGLPSDRFSAERPEGSISTLTIQRTEQRDSAMYRCASSLGGGVTDTQYFGPGTRLTVL.

The rearrangement joins TRBV10-3 to TRBJ1-1; no reliable D call. The germline V gene has CDR1 ENHRY and CDR2 SYGVKD. Trimming removed 5 bases from V and 5 bases from J, with 12 bases in between. The CDR3 totals 13 residues. In DNA, the CDR3 is TGTGCCATCAGTTGGACGGGCAGGACTGAAGCTTTCTTT. Protein product: CAISWTGRTEAFF.

V is TRBV9 and J is TRBJ2-3, with 7 bases fitting TRBD2. Trimming took 0 bases from V and 6 from J; bases not matched to a gene: 10. From germline, CDR1 is SGDLS and CDR2 YYNGEE. The CDR3 has 16 amino acids. The CDR3 DNA is TGTGCCAGCAGCGTAGACGGGCGGGGGTTCGATGATACGCAGTATTTT. Protein sequence: CASSVDGRGFDDTQYF.

The rearrangement uses TRBV9 and TRBJ1-6; 9 bases agree with TRBD1. V lost 2 bases to trimming and J lost 4 bases; unmatched junction nucleotides: 4. This CDR3 has 16 residues. The germline CDR1 and CDR2 sequences are SGDLS and YYNGEE. The CDR3 is CASSVDRGDYNSPLHF. CDR3 DNA: TGTGCCAGCAGCGTCGACAGGGGGGATTATAATTCACCCCTCCACTTT. Filled out from reference TRBV9 and TRBJ1-6, the complete variable domain reads DSGVTQTPKHLITATGQRVTLRCSPRSGDLSVYWYQQSLDQGLQFLIQYYNGEERAKGNILERFSAQQFPDLHSELNLSSLELGDSALYFCASSVDRGDYNSPLHFGNGTRLTVT.

The genes are TRBV6-6 and TRBJ1-3; tentatively, D is TRBD1 (6 bases). Germline assignment: CDR1 MNHNY and CDR2 SVGAGI (reference sequence). The CDR3 runs 13 residues. Trimming removed 8 bases at V and 4 bases at J, with 12 bases between. In DNA, the CDR3 is TGTGCCAGCGGAACTACAGGGGGAAACACCATATATTTT. It translates to CASGTTGGNTIYF.

This sequence joins TRBV6-6 and TRBJ2-2; 9 bases line up with TRBD1. Per germline, CDR1 MNHNY and CDR2 SVGAGI (reference sequence). V was clipped by 6 bases and J by 6 bases; unmatched bases: 8. The CDR3 totals 15 residues. The CDR3 is CASRRPGQGSGELFF. CDR3 DNA: TGTGCCAGCAGACGACCGGGACAGGGCTCCGGGGAGCTGTTTTTT.